This T cell receptor (beta chain) was sequenced during a study of CD8+ T cells in alopecia areata. Findings and limits, study-wide: Lesional scalp, notably in alopecia totalis/universalis, had clonality above that of normal scalp. Relative to mice, TCR sharing across patients was less clear, a difference possibly HLA-related.

Germline loops: CDR1 SGHTA, CDR2 FQGNSA. Trimming took off 5 bases at V and 3 bases at J, with 11 bases between the two ends. The CDR3 has 13 residues. This clone was counted only a few times. Its specificity is unknown. Sequencing used cDNA as its template, made by extracting RNA and reverse transcribing it. Generated by immunoSEQ multiplex PCR, the TCRdb table keeps only in-frame clones and is missing some. The sample holds 30,000 to 35,000 clones; 55% are singletons and the top ten take under 50%. The clonotype was recovered from a human donor with alopecia areata. The sample was NKG2D-high CD8+ T cells sorted from blood. The genes are TRBV7-2 and TRBJ2-7; D is possibly TRBD1 or TRBD2 (5 bases each). The CDR3 bases are TGTGCCAGCAGCCCTGGGACCGGCTACGAGCAGTACTTC. Translated, it gives CASSPGTGYEQYF.